This T cell receptor beta chain stems from a study of CD8 T cells in ankylosing spondylitis. One entry per CDR3 protein results from TCRdb running MiXCR on the 5' RACE reads. Of some 130,000 distinct CDR3 sequences listed, roughly 6.6% are singletons. With regard to this clonotype: One end of the junction does not line up with germline, which may come from a read error.

The CDR3 has 13 amino acids. Germline CDR1 reads SGHRS; CDR2 reads YFSETQ. V gene TRBV5-1 combines with J gene TRBJ2-7; 8 bases line up with TRBD1. Specimen: blood, either unsorted or a sorted T cell fraction (not recorded which). The receptor was derived from a female donor with ankylosing spondylitis or in good health (not recorded which). CDR3 amino acids: CACSLDRVNEQCF. The CDR3 region has the DNA TGCGCCTGCAGCTTGGACAGGGTGAACGAGCAGTGCTTC.